This T cell receptor (beta chain) was captured by sequencing in a study of blood T cells in healthy people across ages. Next came a second PCR, run for about 6 to 12 cycles, which used a sample-barcoded 5' primer along with a J-beta primer mix. TCRdb called the 5' RACE reads again in MiXCR, with one record for every CDR3 protein. The data contain roughly 1,500,000 distinct CDR3 sequences, 42% of them singletons. Input material: blood. This clonotype was sampled from a woman under 30 in good health.

CDR3 protein: CATSDWRQGAADTQYF. DNA of the CDR3: TGTGCCACCAGTGATTGGAGACAGGGGGCGGCTGATACGCAGTATTTT. This chain links TRBV24-1 with TRBJ2-3; 10 bases are a match to TRBD1. V lost 2 bases, J lost 6 bases, and 7 bases stayed unmatched. The germline gives CDR1 KGHDR, CDR2 SFDVKD. This CDR3 is built from 16 residues.